Below, one T cell receptor beta chain is given with its context. The antigen remains unidentified. This entry belongs to a study of monozygotic twins with inflammatory bowel disease. Each of the TCR libraries took about 4,000 ng of total RNA. With about 17 and 10 cycles respectively, two nested PCRs were carried out on TCRalpha and TCRbeta cDNA. For each CDR3 protein, TCRdb gives one entry from its re-call of the 5' RACE reads, without DNA. The repertoire shows around 450,000 distinct CDR3 sequences; the top ten hold approximately 2.4%. The study's findings and limits: Clonotype overlap with others was lower in IBD patients than in healthy twins, a difference that was greatest with disease activity. A distinction between different T cell subtypes was not possible.

Per the germline V gene, CDR1 is SGHNT and CDR2 is YYREEE (reference sequence). This CDR3 has 15 amino acids. The clonotype originates from a human donor with ulcerative colitis or Crohn's disease, or a healthy co-twin of an affected twin (not recorded which). Sequences were obtained from blood. The chain uses TRBV5-4 and TRBJ2-1; TCRdb proposes TRBD1, but this gene call is untestable without DNA. Here the CDR3 reads CASSPMTGSYNEQFF.